The source of this T cell receptor (beta chain) is a study of control samples from healthy donors and cancer patients. The CDR3 has 15 amino acids. Per germline, CDR1 GTSNPN and CDR2 SVGIG (reference sequence). The V gene end was trimmed by 0 bases and the J gene end by 6 bases; junction bases not matched to a gene: 7. In this sample, this clone turned up once. TCRdb's copy holds only in-frame clones and misses some; the assay was immunoSEQ multiplex PCR. This sample has tens of thousands of clones, with roughly 87% found just once. The sample taken for sequencing was blood. The source of this sequence is a woman aged 45 to 65 in good health. The chain has TRBV30 and TRBJ1-1; 10 nucleotides align to TRBD1. Here the CDR3 reads CAWSVRGQGVSEAFF. The CDR3 coding sequence is TGTGCCTGGAGTGTACGCGGACAGGGGGTCTCTGAAGCTTTCTTT.